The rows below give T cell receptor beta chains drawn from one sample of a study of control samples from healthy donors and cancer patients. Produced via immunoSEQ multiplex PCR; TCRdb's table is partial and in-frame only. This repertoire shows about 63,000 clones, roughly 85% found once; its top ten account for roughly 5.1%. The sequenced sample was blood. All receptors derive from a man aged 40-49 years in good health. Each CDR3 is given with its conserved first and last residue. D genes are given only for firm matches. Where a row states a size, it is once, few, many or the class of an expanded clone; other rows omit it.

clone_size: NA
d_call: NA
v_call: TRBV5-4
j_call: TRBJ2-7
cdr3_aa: CASSPNLGVGGREQYF
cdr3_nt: TGTGCCAGCAGCCCGAACTTAGGGGTGGGGGGTCGCGAGCAGTACTTC

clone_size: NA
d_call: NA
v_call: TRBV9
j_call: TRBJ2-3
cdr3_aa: CASSVVGGTDTQYF
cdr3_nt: TGTGCCAGCAGCGTAGTCGGCGGAACAGATACGCAGTATTTT

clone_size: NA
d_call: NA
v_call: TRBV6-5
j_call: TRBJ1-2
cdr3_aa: CATCRAGQYGYTF
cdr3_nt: TGTGCCACCTGCCGGGCCGGCCAGTATGGCTACACCTTC

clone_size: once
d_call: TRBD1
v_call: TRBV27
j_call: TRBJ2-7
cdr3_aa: CASRNTDRAEQYF
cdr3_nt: TGTGCCAGCCGTAACACAGACAGGGCCGAGCAGTACTTC

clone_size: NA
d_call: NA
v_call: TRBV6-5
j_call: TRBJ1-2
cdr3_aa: CASKRTGLHGYTF
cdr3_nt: TGTGCCAGCAAGAGAACAGGGTTGCATGGCTACACCTTC

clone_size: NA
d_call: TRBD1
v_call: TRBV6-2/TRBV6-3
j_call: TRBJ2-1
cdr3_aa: CASSYRTGGHHNEQFF
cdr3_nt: TGTGCCAGCAGTTACCGAACAGGGGGCCATCACAATGAGCAGTTCTTC

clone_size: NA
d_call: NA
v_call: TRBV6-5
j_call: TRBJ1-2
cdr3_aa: CASVGSLDGYTF
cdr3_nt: TGTGCCAGCGTGGGTTCTCTCGATGGCTACACCTTC

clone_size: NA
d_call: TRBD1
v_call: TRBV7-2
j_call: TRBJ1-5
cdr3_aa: CASSLRQGTQPQHF
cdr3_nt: TGTGCCAGCAGCCTTCGACAGGGTACCCAGCCCCAGCATTTT

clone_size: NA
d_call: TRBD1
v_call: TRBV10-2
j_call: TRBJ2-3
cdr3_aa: CASSESGTGGTDTQYF
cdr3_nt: TGCGCCAGCAGTGAGAGTGGGACAGGAGGCACAGATACGCAGTATTTT

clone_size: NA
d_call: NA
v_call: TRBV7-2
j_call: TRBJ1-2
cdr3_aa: CASSPTASFYGYTF
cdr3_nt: TGTGCCAGCAGCCCAACCGCGAGCTTCTATGGCTACACCTTC

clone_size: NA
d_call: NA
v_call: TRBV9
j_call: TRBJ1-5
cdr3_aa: CASSQTTKGYNQPQHF
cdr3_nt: TGTGCCAGCAGCCAAACTACGAAAGGGTACAATCAGCCCCAGCATTTT

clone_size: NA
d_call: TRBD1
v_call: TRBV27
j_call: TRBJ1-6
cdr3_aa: CASRGGTGVLSPLHF
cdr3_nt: TGTGCCAGCAGGGGCGGGACAGGGGTTTTGTCACCCCTCCACTTT

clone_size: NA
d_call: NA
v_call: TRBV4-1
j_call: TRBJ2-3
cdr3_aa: CASSQVWVNGQADTQYF
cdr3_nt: TGCGCCAGCAGCCAAGTATGGGTTAATGGGCAGGCAGATACGCAGTATTTT

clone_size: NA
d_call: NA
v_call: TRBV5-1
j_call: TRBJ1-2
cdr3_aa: CASSLAATVNYGYTF
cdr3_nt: TGCGCCAGCAGCTTGGCCGCGACAGTGAACTATGGCTACACCTTC

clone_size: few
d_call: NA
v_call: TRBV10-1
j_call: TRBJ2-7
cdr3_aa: CASSKTSPGGEQYF
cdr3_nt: TGCGCCAGCAGCAAAACTTCACCAGGGGGGGAGCAGTACTTC

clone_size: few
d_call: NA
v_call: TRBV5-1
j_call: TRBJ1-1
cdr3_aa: CASSLKGTSAEAFF
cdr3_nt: TGCGCCAGCAGCTTGAAGGGGACGTCCGCTGAAGCTTTCTTT

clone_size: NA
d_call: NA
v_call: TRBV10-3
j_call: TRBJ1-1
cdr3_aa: CAISEEKFTEAFF
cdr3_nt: TGTGCCATCAGTGAGGAGAAGTTCACTGAAGCTTTCTTT

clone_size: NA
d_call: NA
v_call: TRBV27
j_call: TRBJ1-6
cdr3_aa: CASSSLLRGDNSPLHF
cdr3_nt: TGTGCCAGCAGTTCCCTATTGAGGGGGGATAATTCACCCCTCCACTTT

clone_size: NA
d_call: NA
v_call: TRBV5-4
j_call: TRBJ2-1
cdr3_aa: CASSLNLREQFF
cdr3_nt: TGTGCCAGCAGCTTGAATTTGCGAGAGCAGTTCTTC

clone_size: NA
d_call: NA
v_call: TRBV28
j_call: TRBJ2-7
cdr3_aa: CASSVTYEQYF
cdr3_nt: TGTGCCAGCAGCGTGACCTACGAGCAGTACTTC

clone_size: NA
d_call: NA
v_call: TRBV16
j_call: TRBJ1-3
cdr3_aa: CASSRGTGNTIYF
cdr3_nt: TGTGCCAGCAGCAGGGGGACTGGAAACACCATATATTTT

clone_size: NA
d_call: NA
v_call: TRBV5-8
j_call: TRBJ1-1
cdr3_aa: CASTAYTVNGAFF
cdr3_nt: TGTGCCAGCACCGCCTACACCGTCAACGGAGCTTTCTTT

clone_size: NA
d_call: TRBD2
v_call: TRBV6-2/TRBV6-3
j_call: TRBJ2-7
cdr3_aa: CASSMRESYEQYF
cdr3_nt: TGTGCCAGCAGTATGCGGGAGTCCTACGAGCAGTACTTC

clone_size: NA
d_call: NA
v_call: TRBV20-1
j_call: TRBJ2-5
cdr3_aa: CSARPKETQYF
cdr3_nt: TGCAGTGCTAGACCGAAAGAGACCCAGTACTTC